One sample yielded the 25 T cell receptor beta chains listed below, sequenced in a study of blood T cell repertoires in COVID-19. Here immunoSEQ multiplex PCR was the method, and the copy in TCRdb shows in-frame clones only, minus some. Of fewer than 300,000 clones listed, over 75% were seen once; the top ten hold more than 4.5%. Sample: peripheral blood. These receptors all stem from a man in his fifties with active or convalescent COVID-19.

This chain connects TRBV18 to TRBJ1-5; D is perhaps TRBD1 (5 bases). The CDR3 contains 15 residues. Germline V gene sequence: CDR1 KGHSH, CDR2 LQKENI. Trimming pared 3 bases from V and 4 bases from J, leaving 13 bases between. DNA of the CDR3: TGTGCCAGCTCACCCCGATCGGGGGGGAATCAGCCCCAGCATTTT. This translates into CASSPRSGGNQPQHF.

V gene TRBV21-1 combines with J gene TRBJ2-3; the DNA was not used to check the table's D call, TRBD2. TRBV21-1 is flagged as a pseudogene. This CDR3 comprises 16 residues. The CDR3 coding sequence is TGTGCCAGCAGCAGGTTTGAGGGCAATATCACAGATACGCAGTATTTT. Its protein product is CASSRFEGNITDTQYF.

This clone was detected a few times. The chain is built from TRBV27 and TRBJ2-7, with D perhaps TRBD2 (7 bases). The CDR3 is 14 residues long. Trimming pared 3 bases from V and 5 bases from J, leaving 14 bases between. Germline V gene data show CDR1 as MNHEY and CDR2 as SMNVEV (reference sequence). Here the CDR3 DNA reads TGTGCCAGCAGTTTGGGGGGGGGCGTGAACGAGCAGTACTTC. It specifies CASSLGGGVNEQYF.

The CDR3 sequence: CATSRGGTGLYEQYF. Here the CDR3 DNA reads TGTGCCACCAGCAGAGGGGGGACAGGGCTCTACGAGCAGTACTTC. The chain employs TRBV15 and TRBJ2-7, with 9 positions matching TRBD1. Germline CDR1 is LNHNV and CDR2 is YYDKDF (reference sequence). V gave up 1 base and J gave up 3 bases; unmatched junction bases: 4. CDR3 length: 15 residues. Drawing the rest from reference TRBV15 and TRBJ2-7, the complete variable domain is DAMVIQNPRYQVTQFGKPVTLSCSQTLNHNVMYWYQQKSSQAPKLLFHYYDKDFNNEADTPDNFQSRRPNTSFCFLDIRSPGLGDTAMYLCATSRGGTGLYEQYFGPGTRLTVT.

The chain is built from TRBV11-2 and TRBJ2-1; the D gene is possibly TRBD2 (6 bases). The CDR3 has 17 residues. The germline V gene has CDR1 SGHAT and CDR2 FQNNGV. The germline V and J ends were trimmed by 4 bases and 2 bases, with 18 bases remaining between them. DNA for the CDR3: TGTGCCAGCAGCTCGAGCTCCCGGAGGGTGACCTACAATGAGCAGTTCTTC. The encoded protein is CASSSSSRRVTYNEQFF.

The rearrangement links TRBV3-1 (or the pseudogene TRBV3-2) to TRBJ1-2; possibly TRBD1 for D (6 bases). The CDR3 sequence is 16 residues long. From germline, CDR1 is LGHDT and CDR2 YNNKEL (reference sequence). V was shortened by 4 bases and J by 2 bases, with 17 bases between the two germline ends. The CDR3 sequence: CASSPTWSGVNYGYTF. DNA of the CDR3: TGTGCCAGCAGCCCTACATGGTCAGGGGTGAACTATGGCTACACCTTC.

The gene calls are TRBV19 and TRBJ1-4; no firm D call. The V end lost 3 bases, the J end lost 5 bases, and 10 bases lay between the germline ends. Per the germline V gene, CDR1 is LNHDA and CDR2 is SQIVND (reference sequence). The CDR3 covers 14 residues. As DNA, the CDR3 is TGTGCCAGTAGTATTAGTTCGTCGAATGAAAAACTGTTTTTT. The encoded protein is CASSISSSNEKLFF.

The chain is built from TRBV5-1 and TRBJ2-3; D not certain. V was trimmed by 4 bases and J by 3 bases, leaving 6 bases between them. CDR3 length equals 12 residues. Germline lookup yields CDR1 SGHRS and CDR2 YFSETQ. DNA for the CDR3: TGCGCCAGCAGCAGAACTACAGATACGCAGTATTTT. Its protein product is CASSRTTDTQYF. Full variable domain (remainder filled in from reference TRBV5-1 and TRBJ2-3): KAGVTQTPRYLIKTRGQQVTLSCSPISGHRSVSWYQQTPGQGLQFLFEYFSETQRNKGNFPGRFSGRQFSNSRSEMNVSTLELGDSALYLCASSRTTDTQYFGPGTRLTVL.

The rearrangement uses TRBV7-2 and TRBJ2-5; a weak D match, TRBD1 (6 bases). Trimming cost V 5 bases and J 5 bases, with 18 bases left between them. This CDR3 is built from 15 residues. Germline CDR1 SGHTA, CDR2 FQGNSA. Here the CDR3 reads CASSLAGVSAETQYF. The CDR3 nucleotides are TGTGCCAGCAGCCTCGCAGGGGTATCTGCGGAGACCCAGTACTTC. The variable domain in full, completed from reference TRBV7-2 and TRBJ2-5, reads GAGVSQSPSNKVTEKGKDVELRCDPISGHTALYWYRQSLGQGLEFLIYFQGNSAPDKSGLPSDRFSAERTGGSVSTLTIQRTQQEDSAVYLCASSLAGVSAETQYFGPGTRLLVL.

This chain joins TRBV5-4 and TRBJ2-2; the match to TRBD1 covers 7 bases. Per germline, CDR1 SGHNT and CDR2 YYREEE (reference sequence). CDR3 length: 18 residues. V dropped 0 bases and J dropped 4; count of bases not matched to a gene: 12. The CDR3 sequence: CASSLGGQQGSGTGELFF. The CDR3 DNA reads TGTGCCAGCAGCTTGGGGGGTCAACAGGGGTCGGGCACCGGGGAGCTGTTTTTT.

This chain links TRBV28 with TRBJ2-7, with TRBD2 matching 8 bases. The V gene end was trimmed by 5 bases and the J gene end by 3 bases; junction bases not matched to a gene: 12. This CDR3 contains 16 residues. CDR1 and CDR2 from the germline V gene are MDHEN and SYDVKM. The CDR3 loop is CASSRTTSGTFYEQYF. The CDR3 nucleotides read TGTGCCAGCAGTCGAACCACTAGCGGAACATTCTACGAGCAGTACTTC.

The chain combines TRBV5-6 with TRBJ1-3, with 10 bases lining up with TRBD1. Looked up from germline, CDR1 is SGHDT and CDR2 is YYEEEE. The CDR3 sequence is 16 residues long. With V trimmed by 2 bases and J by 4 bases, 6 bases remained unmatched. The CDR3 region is CASSFPTGGTGNTIYF. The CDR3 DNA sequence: TGTGCCAGCAGCTTCCCGACAGGGGGCACGGGAAACACCATATATTTT.

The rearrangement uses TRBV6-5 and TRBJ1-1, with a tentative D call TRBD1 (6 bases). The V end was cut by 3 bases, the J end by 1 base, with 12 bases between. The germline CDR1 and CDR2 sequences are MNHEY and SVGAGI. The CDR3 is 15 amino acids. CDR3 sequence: CASSYSGTSNTEAFF. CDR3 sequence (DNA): TGTGCCAGCAGTTATTCCGGGACATCGAACACTGAAGCTTTCTTT.

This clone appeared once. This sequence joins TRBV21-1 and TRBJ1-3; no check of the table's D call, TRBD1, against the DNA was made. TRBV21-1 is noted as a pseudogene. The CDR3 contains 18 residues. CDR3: CASSKAQDSTLPGNTIYF. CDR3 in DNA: TGTGCCAGCAGCAAAGCCCAAGACAGTACCCTACCTGGAAACACCATATATTTT.

This CDR3 is CASSDRAGYTF. The CDR3 nucleotides read TGTGCCAGCTCGGACAGGGCTGGCTACACCTTC. The chain combines TRBV18 with TRBJ1-2, with 8 nucleotides matching TRBD1. V dropped 6 bases and J dropped 7; count of bases not matched to a gene: 1. CDR3 length equals 11 residues. Germline V CDR1 and CDR2: KGHSH, LQKENI.

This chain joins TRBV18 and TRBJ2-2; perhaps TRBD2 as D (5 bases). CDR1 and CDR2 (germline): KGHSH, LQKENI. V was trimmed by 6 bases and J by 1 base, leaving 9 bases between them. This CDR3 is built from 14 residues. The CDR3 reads CASSPSRNTGELFF. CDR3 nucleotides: TGTGCCAGCTCCCCTAGCCGGAACACCGGGGAGCTGTTTTTT.

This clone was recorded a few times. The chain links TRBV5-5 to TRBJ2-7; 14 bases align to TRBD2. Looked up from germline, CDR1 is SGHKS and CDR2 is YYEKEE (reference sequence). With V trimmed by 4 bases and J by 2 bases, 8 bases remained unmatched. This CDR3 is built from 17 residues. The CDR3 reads CASSPRLAGGITYEQYF. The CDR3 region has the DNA TGTGCCAGCAGCCCGAGACTAGCGGGAGGGATAACCTACGAGCAGTACTTC. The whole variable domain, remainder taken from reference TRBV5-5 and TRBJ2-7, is DAGVTQSPTHLIKTRGQQVTLRCSPISGHKSVSWYQQVLGQGPQFIFQYYEKEERGRGNFPDRFSARQFPNYSSELNVNALLLGDSALYLCASSPRLAGGITYEQYFGPGTRLTVT.

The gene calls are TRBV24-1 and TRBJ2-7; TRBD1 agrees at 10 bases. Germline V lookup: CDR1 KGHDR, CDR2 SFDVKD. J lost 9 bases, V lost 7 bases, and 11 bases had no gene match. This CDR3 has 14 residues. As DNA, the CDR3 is TGTGCCACCAGCGAAGGGACAGGGGTGGTTGGGCAGTACTTC. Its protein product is CATSEGTGVVGQYF.

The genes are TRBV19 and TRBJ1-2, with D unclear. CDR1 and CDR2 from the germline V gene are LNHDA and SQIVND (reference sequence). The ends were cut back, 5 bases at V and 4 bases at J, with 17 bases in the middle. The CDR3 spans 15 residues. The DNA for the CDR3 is TGTGCCAGTAGTCTTGACTATAGTTTCACCTATGGCTACACCTTC. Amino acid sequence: CASSLDYSFTYGYTF.

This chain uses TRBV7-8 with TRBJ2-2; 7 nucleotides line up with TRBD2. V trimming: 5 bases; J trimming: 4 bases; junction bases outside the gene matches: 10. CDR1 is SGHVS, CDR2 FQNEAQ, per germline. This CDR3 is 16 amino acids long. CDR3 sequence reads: CASSRILARTTGELFF. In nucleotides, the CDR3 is TGTGCCAGCAGCCGCATACTAGCGCGGACCACCGGGGAGCTGTTTTTT.

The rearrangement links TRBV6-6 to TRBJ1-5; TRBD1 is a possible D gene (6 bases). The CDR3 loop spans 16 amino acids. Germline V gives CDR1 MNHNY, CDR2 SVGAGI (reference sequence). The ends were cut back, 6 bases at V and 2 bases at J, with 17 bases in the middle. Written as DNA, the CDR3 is TGTGCCAGCAGACAAAAGACAGGAGTGGGCAATCAGCCCCAGCATTTT. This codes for CASRQKTGVGNQPQHF.

The CDR3 here is CATSESTGRVEQFF. CDR3 coding DNA: TGTGCCACCAGTGAATCAACAGGGAGGGTTGAGCAGTTCTTC. The chain links TRBV24-1 to TRBJ2-1; D perhaps matches TRBD2 (7 bases). The length of the CDR3 is 14 residues. Germline assignment: CDR1 KGHDR and CDR2 SFDVKD. Trimming removed 4 bases at V and 9 bases at J, with 15 bases between.

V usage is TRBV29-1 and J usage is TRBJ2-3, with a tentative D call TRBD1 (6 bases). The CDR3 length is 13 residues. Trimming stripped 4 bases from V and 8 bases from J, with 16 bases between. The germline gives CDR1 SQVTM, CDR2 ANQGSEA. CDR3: CSVGDKQGGTQYF. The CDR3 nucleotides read TGCAGCGTTGGAGACAAACAGGGCGGTACGCAGTATTTT.

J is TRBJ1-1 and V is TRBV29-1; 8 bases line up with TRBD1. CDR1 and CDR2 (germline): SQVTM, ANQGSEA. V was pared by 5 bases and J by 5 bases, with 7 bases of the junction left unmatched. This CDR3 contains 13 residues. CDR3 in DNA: TGCAGCGTTAGACAGGGGATACGGACTGAAGCTTTCTTT. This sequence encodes CSVRQGIRTEAFF.

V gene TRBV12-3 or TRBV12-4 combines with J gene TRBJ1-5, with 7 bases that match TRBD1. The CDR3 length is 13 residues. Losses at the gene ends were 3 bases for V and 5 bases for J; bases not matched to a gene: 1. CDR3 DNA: TGTGCCAGCAGTTTTACAGGGGATCAGCCCCAGCATTTT. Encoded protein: CASSFTGDQPQHF.